Shown below are 31 T cell receptor beta chains from a single sample sequenced in a study of cytomegalovirus exposure and HLA in healthy donors. Use of 60 Vbeta and 13 Jbeta primers characterized the PCR. Produced via immunoSEQ multiplex PCR; TCRdb's table is partial and in-frame only. The sample includes some 180,000 clones, around 80% of them seen just once. Sample: PBMCs. These receptors were taken from a woman aged 25 to 39 in good health and CMV-seronegative.

The chain uses TRBV18 and TRBJ2-6; 9 nucleotides line up with TRBD1. Unmatched junction bases numbered 13, after V lost 5 bases and J lost 2 bases. Germline V gene sequence: CDR1 KGHSH, CDR2 LQKENI. The CDR3 has 19 residues. The CDR3 protein is CASSSLSGTGFAGANVLTF. CDR3 DNA sequence: TGTGCCAGCTCATCCCTATCCGGGACAGGGTTTGCTGGGGCCAACGTCCTGACTTTC.

This clone came up once. The chain employs TRBV7-2 and TRBJ2-2; possibly TRBD1 for D (6 bases). This CDR3 is built from 14 residues. CDR1 is SGHTA, CDR2 FQGNSA, per germline. V was cut by 4 bases and J by 6 bases, with 12 bases left in between. This CDR3 is CASSSSGVAGELFF. The CDR3 nucleotides are TGTGCCAGCAGCTCGTCAGGGGTCGCCGGGGAGCTGTTTTTT.

J is TRBJ2-3 and V is TRBV7-2; D ambiguous. The CDR3 contains 15 residues. The V end was cut by 1 base, the J end by 10 bases, with 18 bases between. Per germline, CDR1 SGHTA and CDR2 FQGNSA. CDR3 bases: TGTGCCAGCAGCTTAGACTATACCGCCTTTCGGGCGCAGTATTTT. It specifies CASSLDYTAFRAQYF.

The rearrangement uses TRBV4-2 and TRBJ2-7, with TRBD1 identical over 9 bases. The CDR3 sequence is 17 residues long. Germline CDR1 and CDR2: LGHNA and YNFKEQ. After removal of 3 bases from V and 2 bases from J, the junction contained 11 bases not matched to a gene. Here the CDR3 DNA reads TGTGCCAGCAGCCAGGGACAGGGCCGTGATGTAACCTACGAGCAGTACTTC. Amino acid sequence: CASSQGQGRDVTYEQYF.

The chain uses TRBV5-1 and TRBJ1-3, with D maybe TRBD1 (6 bases). Trimming left V 9 bases short and J 3 bases short, with 13 bases between. This CDR3 has 13 residues. Germline V gene data show CDR1 as SGHRS and CDR2 as YFSETQ. The DNA for the CDR3 is TGCGCCACCTCACAGGGTGATGGAAACACCATATATTTT. Residues: CATSQGDGNTIYF.

The rearrangement joins TRBV6-5 to TRBJ2-1; 10 bases align to TRBD2. CDR1 is MNHEY and CDR2 is SVGAGI in the germline V gene. The V gene end was trimmed by 2 bases and the J gene end by 4 bases; junction bases not matched to a gene: 5. This CDR3 has 16 amino acids. The CDR3 is CASSYPTSGVYNEQFF. CDR3 nucleotides: TGTGCCAGCAGTTACCCTACTAGCGGGGTGTACAATGAGCAGTTCTTC.

Details on this clone: One end of the junction varies from germline; a read error may be responsible. The rearrangement joins TRBV6-6 to TRBJ2-1, with D possibly being TRBD1 (6 bases). The CDR3 runs 11 residues. CDR1 MNHNY and CDR2 SVGAGI come from the germline V gene (reference sequence). The CDR3 loop is CASSSTGTPVF. Written as DNA, the CDR3 is TGTGCCAGCAGTTCCACCGGGACACCGGTCTTC.

The chain couples TRBV19 to TRBJ2-7, with 7 bases fitting TRBD1. The germline CDR1 and CDR2 sequences are LNHDA and SQIVND (reference sequence). The V segment lost 6 bases and the J segment 1 base; nucleotides outside the gene matches: 12. The length of the CDR3 is 16 residues. The CDR3 sequence is CASSGTADFLSYEQYF. Here the CDR3 DNA reads TGTGCCAGTAGCGGGACAGCTGACTTCCTTTCCTACGAGCAGTACTTC. Full variable domain (rest looked up from reference TRBV19 and TRBJ2-7): DGGITQSPKYLFRKEGQNVTLSCEQNLNHDAMYWYRQDPGQGLRLIYYSQIVNDFQKGDIAEGYSVSREKKESFPLTVTSAQKNPTAFYLCASSGTADFLSYEQYFGPGTRLTVT.

This clone was observed once. This rearrangement joins TRBV11-2 to TRBJ2-7; TRBD1 aligns across 12 bases. CDR1 SGHAT and CDR2 FQNNGV come from the germline V gene. This CDR3 has 15 residues. J was trimmed by 7 bases and V by 4 bases; bases with no gene match: 8. CDR3 bases: TGTGCCAGCAGCTCGCCGGGACAGGGGGCTAAAGAGCAGTACTTC. Protein sequence: CASSSPGQGAKEQYF.

This clone was detected only once. The chain links TRBV6-6 to TRBJ1-2, with D uncertain. Germline loops: CDR1 MNHNY, CDR2 SVGAGI (reference sequence). The CDR3 extends over 13 amino acids. Trimming stripped 5 bases from V and 4 bases from J, with 11 bases between. CDR3 region: CASSHGVRYGYTF. The CDR3 DNA reads as TGTGCCAGCAGTCACGGGGTTCGCTATGGCTACACCTTC.

J is TRBJ2-3 and V is TRBV18; 7 bases are shared with TRBD1. The length of the CDR3 is 14 residues. V was pared by 7 bases and J by 4 bases, with 8 bases of the junction left unmatched. The germline V gene encodes CDR1 KGHSH and CDR2 LQKENI. The CDR3 region has the DNA TGTGCCAGCTTCCCCTACAGGGGCGCAGATACGCAGTATTTT. Protein sequence: CASFPYRGADTQYF.

The rearrangement links TRBV7-9 to TRBJ1-2; D not resolved. The CDR3 runs to 14 residues. V gave up 1 base and J gave up 3 bases, with 9 bases separating them. Per germline, CDR1 SEHNR and CDR2 FQNEAQ (reference sequence). DNA of the CDR3: TGTGCCAGCAGCTTAGTCGGGGTGGACTATGGCTACACCTTC. It yields the protein CASSLVGVDYGYTF. Complete variable domain (other parts from reference TRBV7-9 and TRBJ1-2): DTGVSQNPRHKITKRGQNVTFRCDPISEHNRLYWYRQTLGQGPEFLTYFQNEAQLEKSRLLSDRFSAERPKGSFSTLEIQRTEQGDSAMYLCASSLVGVDYGYTFGSGTRLTVV.

This clone has just one count. The chain has TRBV2 and TRBJ2-2, with 16 bases lining up with TRBD2. The CDR3 runs to 19 residues. Trimming took 2 bases from V and 5 from J; bases not matched to a gene: 8. Germline V gene data show CDR1 as SNHLY and CDR2 as FYNNEI. The CDR3, as DNA: TGTGCCAGCAGTGAAATCATGGGACTAGCGGGGGGGCGGACCGGGGAGCTGTTTTTT. Translating it yields CASSEIMGLAGGRTGELFF.

V and J are TRBV15 and TRBJ2-7; 12 nucleotides line up with TRBD2. This CDR3 comprises 17 residues. Germline values: CDR1 LNHNV, CDR2 YYDKDF (reference sequence). The J segment lost 5 bases and the V segment lost 1 base, leaving 9 bases of the junction unmatched. Here the CDR3 reads CATSRGLAGGLGHEQYF. The CDR3 nucleotides are TGTGCCACCAGCAGAGGGCTAGCGGGGGGGCTCGGTCACGAGCAGTACTTC.

The CDR3: CASSGTGGRSNQPQHF. DNA for the CDR3: TGTGCCAGCAGTGGGACAGGGGGCAGAAGCAATCAGCCCCAGCATTTT. This chain connects TRBV6-1 to TRBJ1-5; 11 nucleotides match TRBD1. The CDR3 runs 16 residues. Looked up from germline, CDR1 is MNHNS and CDR2 is SASEGT. The trim removed 4 bases at V and 1 base at J, leaving 3 bases unmatched.

The chain has TRBV6-1 and TRBJ2-1, with 11 bases that match TRBD2. CDR1 is MNHNS and CDR2 is SASEGT in the germline V gene. CDR3 length: 15 residues. Unmatched junction bases numbered 12, after V lost 10 bases and J lost 7 bases. CDR3 DNA: TGTGCCACCTCCACCCTAGCGGGGGGATATAATGAGCAGTTCTTC. Translating gives CATSTLAGGYNEQFF.

The chain recombines TRBV6-1 with TRBJ2-7; TRBD1 matches at 10 bases. The V and J ends lost 2 bases and 4 bases, in that order; junction bases with no gene match: 14. The CDR3 has 18 amino acids. Germline CDR1 reads MNHNS; CDR2 reads SASEGT. The CDR3 region has the DNA TGTGCCAGCAGTGAAAGTCCCGTACTCCTGGGACAGGGGTACGAGCAGTACTTC. Translated: CASSESPVLLGQGYEQYF.

The chain carries TRBV10-1 and TRBJ2-1; TRBD2 matches at 9 bases. Trimming removed 5 bases from V and 6 bases from J; junction bases left unmatched: 11. The CDR3 runs 16 residues. Germline V gene data show CDR1 as WNHNN and CDR2 as SYGVQD (reference sequence). The CDR3 DNA follows: TGCGCCAGCAGTAATAGCGGGGGCGTCCGGGGCAATGAGCAGTTCTTC. As protein: CASSNSGGVRGNEQFF.

V is TRBV6-5 and J is TRBJ2-7; 9 bases are shared with TRBD2. V gave up 6 bases and J gave up 7 bases; unmatched junction bases: 13. Germline V CDR1 and CDR2: MNHEY, SVGAGI. This CDR3 comprises 15 residues. The CDR3 sequence: CASSVAGAPREEQYF. Here the CDR3 DNA reads TGTGCCAGCAGCGTAGCGGGGGCTCCCCGAGAGGAGCAGTACTTC.

J is TRBJ2-2 and V is TRBV7-2, with D tentatively TRBD1 (5 bases). CDR3 length equals 14 residues. The germline gives CDR1 SGHTA, CDR2 FQGNSA. V was pared by 3 bases and J by 4 bases, with 9 bases between. CDR3 nucleotides: TGTGCCAGCAGCTTTCTCAGGGCCACCGGGGAGCTGTTTTTT. Encoded protein: CASSFLRATGELFF.

The chain is built from TRBV2 and TRBJ1-1; no clear D gene. The germline CDR1 and CDR2 sequences are SNHLY and FYNNEI. This CDR3 is built from 13 residues. V was cut by 1 base and J by 5 bases, with 8 bases left in between. CDR3 loop: CASSEGSGTEAFF. The CDR3 DNA reads as TGTGCCAGCAGTGAAGGGTCGGGAACTGAAGCTTTCTTT.

This chain uses TRBV9 with TRBJ2-3; 7 nucleotides match TRBD2. The CDR3 is made up of 16 amino acids. Germline-derived CDR1 and CDR2 are SGDLS and YYNGEE. V was pared by 0 bases and J by 0 bases, with 4 bases of the junction left unmatched. The CDR3 DNA follows: TGTGCCAGCAGCGTAGAGACTAGCCCTAGCACAGATACGCAGTATTTT. The encoded protein is CASSVETSPSTDTQYF. The full variable domain, rest sourced from reference TRBV9 and TRBJ2-3, is DSGVTQTPKHLITATGQRVTLRCSPRSGDLSVYWYQQSLDQGLQFLIQYYNGEERAKGNILERFSAQQFPDLHSELNLSSLELGDSALYFCASSVETSPSTDTQYFGPGTRLTVL.

The chain is built from TRBV2 and TRBJ2-3, with 7 bases lining up with TRBD1. The CDR3 totals 16 residues. Trimming at V came to 3 bases and at J to 3 bases, leaving 9 bases not matched to a gene. CDR1 SNHLY and CDR2 FYNNEI come from the germline V gene. The CDR3 loop reads CASSDGRAGGTDTQYF. The CDR3 DNA is TGTGCCAGCAGTGATGGTCGGGCAGGGGGAACAGATACGCAGTATTTT.

This chain joins TRBV5-4 and TRBJ2-5, with a weak D call TRBD2 (5 bases). The J call is in doubt because the DNA end fits TRBJ2-7 better. The V gene's germline CDR1 is SGHNT and CDR2 YYREEE (reference sequence). The CDR3 sequence is 13 residues long. The CDR3 loop is CASSLERGYEQYF. CDR3 nucleotide sequence: TGTGCCAGCAGCTTGGAACGCGGGTACGAGCAGTACTTC.

The gene calls are TRBV27 and TRBJ2-7; D is ambiguous. CDR1 is MNHEY and CDR2 is SMNVEV in the germline V gene (reference sequence). This CDR3 is 14 amino acids long. The ends were cut back, 4 bases at V and 0 bases at J, with 10 bases in the middle. The CDR3 DNA reads TGTGCCAGCAGTTCCTTAGTTGGCTCCTACGAGCAGTACTTC. Residues: CASSSLVGSYEQYF.

The V gene is TRBV7-3, the J gene TRBJ1-6; 8 positions agree with TRBD1. This CDR3 region has 15 residues. From germline, CDR1 is SGHTA and CDR2 FQGTGA. Trimming at V came to 4 bases and at J to 10 bases, leaving 9 bases not matched to a gene. The CDR3 region has the DNA TGTGCCAGCAGCTCCGCCCACAGGGGGAAATCACCCCTCCACTTT. As protein: CASSSAHRGKSPLHF. The whole variable domain, filled in from reference TRBV7-3 and TRBJ1-6, reads GAGVSQTPSNKVTEKGKYVELRCDPISGHTALYWYRQSLGQGPEFLIYFQGTGAADDSGLPNDRFFAVRPEGSVSTLKIQRTERGDSAVYLCASSSAHRGKSPLHFGNGTRLTVT.

The gene calls are TRBV5-1 and TRBJ1-4; 8 bases map to TRBD1. The CDR3 consists of 14 residues. Germline trimming cut 4 bases from V and 8 bases from J; bases unmatched to any gene: 7. Germline CDR1 SGHRS, CDR2 YFSETQ. The CDR3 DNA is TGCGCCAGCAGCCACGGACAGGGCGACGAAAAACTGTTTTTT. This encodes CASSHGQGDEKLFF. The full variable domain, with the rest looked up from reference TRBV5-1 and TRBJ1-4, is KAGVTQTPRYLIKTRGQQVTLSCSPISGHRSVSWYQQTPGQGLQFLFEYFSETQRNKGNFPGRFSGRQFSNSRSEMNVSTLELGDSALYLCASSHGQGDEKLFFGSGTQLSVL.

V gene TRBV13 combines with J gene TRBJ2-7; TRBD2 is a possible D gene (6 bases). This CDR3 is 14 amino acids long. V shed 4 bases and J shed 5 bases, with 15 bases lying between them. Germline V gives CDR1 PRHDT, CDR2 FYEKMQ (reference sequence). The CDR3 DNA is TGTGCCAGCAGCTCCCTCGGAGGGCAGAACGAGCAGTACTTC. The encoded protein is CASSSLGGQNEQYF.

This chain joins TRBV5-1 and TRBJ1-1, with D possibly being TRBD1 (6 bases). The CDR3 is made up of 14 amino acids. From germline, CDR1 is SGHRS and CDR2 YFSETQ. V was cut by 5 bases and J by 1 base, with 12 bases left in between. The DNA for the CDR3 is TGCGCCAGCAGGATACAGGGCGGGAACACTGAAGCTTTCTTT. Amino acids: CASRIQGGNTEAFF. The full variable domain, its missing parts supplied by reference TRBV5-1 and TRBJ1-1, is KAGVTQTPRYLIKTRGQQVTLSCSPISGHRSVSWYQQTPGQGLQFLFEYFSETQRNKGNFPGRFSGRQFSNSRSEMNVSTLELGDSALYLCASRIQGGNTEAFFGQGTRLTVV.

V gene TRBV13 combines with J gene TRBJ2-2; 10 nucleotides agree with TRBD1. Per germline, CDR1 PRHDT and CDR2 FYEKMQ (reference sequence). The CDR3 is 15 residues long. The V segment lost 5 bases and the J segment 3 bases; nucleotides outside the gene matches: 3. The CDR3 nucleotides are TGTGCCAGCAGCCTGGACAGGGGGTACACCGGGGAGCTGTTTTTT. This translates into CASSLDRGYTGELFF. The entire variable domain, with the rest obtained from reference TRBV13 and TRBJ2-2, is as follows: AAGVIQSPRHLIKEKRETATLKCYPIPRHDTVYWYQQGPGQDPQFLISFYEKMQSDKGSIPDRFSAQQFSDYHSELNMSSLELGDSALYFCASSLDRGYTGELFFGEGSRLTVL.

This clone was detected a few times. The chain recombines TRBV6-1 with TRBJ2-3; 8 bases map to TRBD2. The J segment lost 1 base and the V segment lost 4 bases, leaving 10 bases of the junction unmatched. Germline CDR1 and CDR2: MNHNS and SASEGT. This CDR3 is 17 amino acids long. CDR3 in DNA: TGTGCCAGCAGTGTGTCCGGACCGGGGGGGCGCACAGATACGCAGTATTTT. Protein product: CASSVSGPGGRTDTQYF.